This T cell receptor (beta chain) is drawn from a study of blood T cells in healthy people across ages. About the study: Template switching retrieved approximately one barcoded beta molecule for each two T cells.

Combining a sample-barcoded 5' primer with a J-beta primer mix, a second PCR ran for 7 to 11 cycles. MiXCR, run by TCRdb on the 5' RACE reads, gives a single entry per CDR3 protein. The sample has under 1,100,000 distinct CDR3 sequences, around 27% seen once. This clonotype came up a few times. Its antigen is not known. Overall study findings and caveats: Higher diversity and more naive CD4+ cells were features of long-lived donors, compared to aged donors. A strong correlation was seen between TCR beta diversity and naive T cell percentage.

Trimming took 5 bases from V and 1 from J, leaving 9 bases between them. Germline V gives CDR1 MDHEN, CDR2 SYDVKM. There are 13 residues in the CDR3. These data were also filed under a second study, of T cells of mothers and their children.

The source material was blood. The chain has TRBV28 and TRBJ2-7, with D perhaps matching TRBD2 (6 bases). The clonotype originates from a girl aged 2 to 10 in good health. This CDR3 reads CASSGLNSYEQYF. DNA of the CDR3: TGTGCCAGCAGTGGACTAAATTCCTACGAGCAGTACTTC.